This T cell receptor beta chain is from a study of response to subunit inactivated influenza vaccine. V dropped 4 bases and J dropped 2 bases, with 13 bases sitting between them. Germline V gives CDR1 SGHRS, CDR2 YFSETQ. The CDR3 spans 14 residues. Each CDR3 protein gets one entry after TCRdb re-called the RT-PCR reads with MiXCR. The repertoire holds some 570,000 distinct CDR3 sequences, with about 11% as singletons. This clonotype was counted only a few times. These data were also reused for a study on T cells expressing NK-cell markers. From that report: TCR beta libraries carry UMIs added by 5'RACE template switching. In sorted CD3+CD56+NKG2C+, CD3+CD56+NKG2C- and CD3+CD56-NKG2C+ T cells, TCR beta repertoires were obtained. Seven of the eight sequenced donors were HCMV-seropositive; one was seronegative. Roughly 6 donors showed dominant NKG2C+ clonotypes comprising roughly 1.0-7.0% of their CD8+ T cells. Expanded NKG2C+ T cell clones were not confirmed as HCMV-specific.

The chain joins TRBV5-1 to TRBJ2-7; tentative D call: TRBD1 (6 bases). Material: PBMCs from blood, obtained on the day of vaccination. The sequence derives from a man aged 45 to 65 who received an inactivated influenza vaccine. The DNA for the CDR3 is TGCGCCAGCAGCGTTACCGGGACAACCTACGAGCAGTACTTC. Translation: CASSVTGTTYEQYF.